The entry below describes one TCR beta chain. The target of this receptor is not known. No much larger clone exists at a distance of one base, and base qualities are not known. This sample stems from a study of radiotherapy plus CTLA-4 blockade in lung cancer (dated by TCRdb to 2016 to 2019). Regarding the research as a whole: Among the enrolled patients, approximately 18% had an objective response, and roughly 30% reached disease control. The paper as a whole reports these results and caveats: After treatment with radiotherapy and ipilimumab, TCR clones that originated in tumors expanded in peripheral blood. Early dynamic changes in blood T cell clones, together with increased serum interferon-beta after radiation, were reported as the strongest predictors of response.

There are 12 amino acids in the CDR3, from cysteine to phenylalanine inclusive. Only CDR3 DNA is held: 36 bases, read in frame from base 1. CDR1 and CDR2, per the germline V gene, are MDHEN and SYDVKM. The V and J ends are trimmed by 3 bases and 5 bases, leaving 7 bases between them. In this study, focal radiation therapy paired with CTLA-4 blockade (ipilimumab) was tested in patients who had chemo-refractory metastatic non-small-cell lung cancer. Library generation was performed with the immunoSEQ multiplex PCR assay. TCRdb mirrors the immuneACCESS table, restricted to in-frame sequences. Some clones are absent from its copies; in checked studies, under half trace to an unresolved V gene, and the reason for the others is unknown. This sample comprises 45,000 or so clones, 70% to 80% of them detected only once. The top ten clones comprise about 9% of the sample.

The clonotype comes from a human donor with non-small cell lung cancer who had stable disease on radiotherapy plus ipilimumab. This receptor chain uses TRBV28 and TRBJ2-5; no D segment can be confidently identified. The sequencing here drew on peripheral blood, taken from a patient treated with radiotherapy plus ipilimumab. The DNA is as follows: TGTGCCAGCAGTTTTGGTGGTGAGACCCAGTACTTC. The resulting protein is CASSFGGETQYF.